The rows below give T cell receptor beta chains drawn from one sample of a study of low-dose radiotherapy and immunotherapy resistance in tumors. MiXCR, run by TCRdb on the reads, gives a single entry per CDR3 protein. Found here are roughly 100,000 distinct CDR3 sequences, 20% to 25% of them singletons; the top ten hold roughly 4%. The sample here was PBMCs, taken after low-dose radiotherapy plus immunotherapy. Every receptor here comes from a male donor with prostate cancer. The CDR3 runs from the conserved cysteine through the conserved F or W. The D gene is left open where the match is weak. Size values are once, few and many counts, or a class for expanded clones, and some rows have none.

d_call j_call v_call clone_size cdr3_nt cdr3_aa
TRBD1 TRBJ2-7 TRBV11-1 many TGTGCCAGCAGGGGGACAGGGGGCAACTACGAGCAGTACTTC CASRGTGGNYEQYF
NA TRBJ2-2 TRBV11-3 many TGTGCCAGCAGCTTAATCGGCACCGGGGAGCTGTTTTTT CASSLIGTGELFF
NA TRBJ2-5 TRBV19 many TGTGCCAGTTCGCAGTCGAGAGGGCAAGAGACCCAGTACTTC CASSQSRGQETQYF
NA TRBJ2-7 TRBV29-1 many TGCAGCGTTGAAGGCCCCGGACAGACCCAAACCTACGAGCAGTACTTC CSVEGPGQTQTYEQYF
NA TRBJ1-2 TRBV21-1 few TGTGCCAGCAGCAAAGCAGAGGGCTATGGCTACACCTTC CASSKAEGYGYTF
NA TRBJ1-1 TRBV14 many TGTGCCAGCAGCCAAGACCATGGCGCTGTTGAAGCTTTCTTT CASSQDHGAVEAFF
TRBD2 TRBJ2-3 TRBV12-3/TRBV12-4 many TGTGCCAGCAGTCCAGGGTCTAGCGGGGGCCCCGGGGATACGCAGTATTTT CASSPGSSGGPGDTQYF
TRBD2 TRBJ2-7 TRBV5-6 many TGTGCCAGCAGCTTGGCGGGGGGATCCTACGAGCAGTACTTC CASSLAGGSYEQYF
TRBD2 TRBJ2-2 TRBV20-1 many TGCAGTGCAACCGACCCTAGCGGGGGGGCCACCGGGGAGCTGTTTTTT CSATDPSGGATGELFF
NA TRBJ2-1 TRBV10-1 many TGCGCCAGCAAACCCGGGACGTCAAACAATGAGCAGTTCTTC CASKPGTSNNEQFF
TRBD1 TRBJ1-2 TRBV7-2 many TGTGCCAGCAGCGGCACAGGGGGCAATGGCTACACCTTC CASSGTGGNGYTF
TRBD1 TRBJ2-5 TRBV5-1 NA TGCGCCAGCAGCTTGGGACAGGGGCGGGAGACCCAGTACTTC CASSLGQGRETQYF
NA TRBJ2-1 TRBV7-8 many TGTGCCAGCAGCTATCCTCTGTCTGGGGGCAATGAGCAGTTCTTC CASSYPLSGGNEQFF
NA TRBJ2-4 TRBV6-2/TRBV6-3 NA TGTGCCAGCAGTGCAGAGGTTCAGTACTTC CASSAEVQYF
NA TRBJ1-1 TRBV7-8 many TGTGCCAGCAGCCCCCTTGGGGCGGTGAACACTGAAGCTTTCTTT CASSPLGAVNTEAFF
TRBD1 TRBJ1-1 TRBV20-1 many TGCAGTGCTAGAGATAGGAGACAGGGAGATGAAGCTTTCTTT CSARDRRQGDEAFF
TRBD1 TRBJ2-7 TRBV20-1 many TGCAGTGTCGCACAGGGGAACTCCTACGAGCAGTACTTC CSVAQGNSYEQYF
TRBD2 TRBJ2-3 TRBV7-2 many TGTGCCAGCAGCCCGCGGACTAGCGGGGGGGCAGATACGCAGTATTTT CASSPRTSGGADTQYF
TRBD1 TRBJ2-5 TRBV4-1 NA TGCGCCAGCAGCCGCGGACAGGGGGTAGAGACCCAGTACTTC CASSRGQGVETQYF
NA TRBJ1-1 TRBV5-1 many TGCGCCAGCAGCTTAGGACGGACCCTCATGAACACTGAAGCTTTCTTT CASSLGRTLMNTEAFF
TRBD2 TRBJ2-4 TRBV6-1 NA TGTGCCAGCAGTTCACCACAGGGCTTAGCGGGGGGGGTTCAGTACTTC CASSSPQGLAGGVQYF
TRBD1 TRBJ1-2 TRBV13 NA TGTGCCAGCAGCTCCACCTACCGGGACAGGGCTCTGAACGGTGGCTACACCTTC CASSSTYRDRALNGGYTF
TRBD1 TRBJ2-2 TRBV5-1 many TGCGCCAGCAGCTTCACGAGTGGGACAGCTTACACCGGGGAGCTGTTTTTT CASSFTSGTAYTGELFF
NA TRBJ2-5 TRBV7-2 many TGTGCCAGCAGCTTAGACCCTTCGGAAGAGACCCAGTACTTC CASSLDPSEETQYF
NA TRBJ2-2 TRBV7-3 few TGTGCCAGCAGCCTTGGGGGAGGCGGCACCGGGGAGCTGTTTTTT CASSLGGGGTGELFF
TRBD1 TRBJ1-2 TRBV28 NA TGTGCCAGCAGTCCCGTGGACAGGACCAATGGCTACACCTTC CASSPVDRTNGYTF
NA TRBJ1-5 TRBV7-9 many TGTGCCAGCAGCGAGGGGAGCCAGCCCCAGCATTTT CASSEGSQPQHF
TRBD2 TRBJ2-1 TRBV19 many TGTGCCAGTTCTTGGGGAGGGATCGATGAGCAGTTCTTC CASSWGGIDEQFF
TRBD1 TRBJ2-6 TRBV7-9 many TGTGCCAGCAGCTTGGGGGACAGCTCTGGGGCCAACGTCCTGACTTTC CASSLGDSSGANVLTF
NA TRBJ2-2 TRBV11-3 NA NA CASSLVRSGGELFFFF
NA TRBJ2-5 TRBV9 many TGTGCCAGCAGCCCCCGGGGGCCCGATCAAGACCCCCAAGAGACCCAGTACTTC CASSPRGPDQDPQETQYF
TRBD1 TRBJ2-2 TRBV29-1 NA TGCAGCGTTGGGGACAGGGTGGGATCGAACACCGGGGAGCTGTTGTTTTTTTTT CSVGDRVGSNTGELLFFF
TRBD2 TRBJ2-5 TRBV7-2 many TGTGCCAGCAGCTCAACTAGCGGGGAAAACCAAGAGACCCAGTACTTC CASSSTSGENQETQYF
NA TRBJ2-1 TRBV29-1 NA TGCAGCGGAGGACTCTACAATGAGCAGTTCTTC CSGGLYNEQFF
NA TRBJ2-3 TRBV10-3 many TGTGCCATCAGTGATCGGTCCGGCACAGATACGCAGTATTTT CAISDRSGTDTQYF
NA TRBJ1-3 TRBV12-3/TRBV12-4 NA TGTGCCAGCAGCCGACAGGGAAACACCATATATTTT CASSRQGNTIYF
NA TRBJ2-1 TRBV28 NA TGTGCCAGCAGTTGGCCCGAGGGCGGCAGCTCCTACAATGAGCAGTTCTTC CASSWPEGGSSYNEQFF
NA TRBJ2-2 TRBV11-2 many TGTGCCAGCAGCTTACAAGGGGGCACCGGGGAGCTGTTTTTT CASSLQGGTGELFF
NA TRBJ2-5 TRBV2 many TGTGCCGACAGAAGGGGAGCACAAGAGACCCAGTACTTC CADRRGAQETQYF
NA TRBJ2-2 TRBV12-3/TRBV12-4 many TGTGCCACCCTCCCTCCGGGGGCGGGAACCGGGGAGCTGTTTTTT CATLPPGAGTGELFF
NA TRBJ2-1 TRBV18 many TGTGCCAGCTCACCAAAGACTAGGGGGGGGATGGATGAGCAGTTCTTC CASSPKTRGGMDEQFF
TRBD1 TRBJ2-7 TRBV5-6 NA TGTGCCAGCAGCATCGGACAGGGGGCCGCCATTGACTCCTACGAGCAGTACTTC CASSIGQGAAIDSYEQYF
NA TRBJ2-1 TRBV29-1 many TGCAGCGTTCTTGACAGGCTCAATGAGCAGTTCTTC CSVLDRLNEQFF
TRBD1 TRBJ2-7 TRBV5-1 many TGCGCCAGCAGCTTGGCCACAGGGGCGACCTACGAGCAGTACTTC CASSLATGATYEQYF
TRBD1 TRBJ1-2 TRBV11-2 many TGTGCCAGCAGCTTAGCCGGCCAGGGGGGTAACTATGGCTACACCTTC CASSLAGQGGNYGYTF
NA TRBJ2-3 TRBV5-1 many TGCGCCAGCAGCTTACCGACGGGGCCTAGCACAGATACGCAGTATTTT CASSLPTGPSTDTQYF
NA TRBJ2-5 TRBV4-1 many TGCGCCAGCAGCCAAATGGAGACCCAGTACTTC CASSQMETQYF
NA TRBJ2-7 TRBV12-3/TRBV12-4 many TGTGCCAGCAGTTTCCGGGCCCTCACCTACGAGCAGTACTTC CASSFRALTYEQYF
NA TRBJ2-6 TRBV6-1 many TGTGCCACCTACCCGACGACTCTCTCTGGGGCCAACGTCCTGACTTTC CATYPTTLSGANVLTF
NA TRBJ2-3 TRBV12-3/TRBV12-4 many TGTGCCAGCACCCCCTACCCAGATACGCAGTATTTT CASTPYPDTQYF
TRBD1 TRBJ1-2 TRBV27 many TGTGCCAGCAGGTCCGGGACAGGGTGGGACTATGGCTACACCTTC CASRSGTGWDYGYTF
NA TRBJ1-4 TRBV19 many TGTGCCAGTAGTATAGCAGACGGATCGAATGAAAAACTGTTTTTT CASSIADGSNEKLFF
NA TRBJ1-2 TRBV7-2 NA TGTGCCAGCAGCTTAACGGGGCAGGGCGACTATGGCTACACCTTC CASSLTGQGDYGYTF
TRBD2 TRBJ2-1 TRBV5-1 many TGCGCCAGCAGGCCGCTAGCGGGGAATGAGCAGTTCTTC CASRPLAGNEQFF
NA TRBJ2-3 TRBV7-9 many TGTGCCAGCAGCTCAGTAATCGTAGATACGCAGTATTTT CASSSVIVDTQYF
NA TRBJ2-5 TRBV14 many TGTGCCAGCAGCCAAGATTGGAACCAGGAGACCCAGTACTTC CASSQDWNQETQYF
NA TRBJ1-1 TRBV6-1 many TGTGCCAGCAGGGGACGGGGAGCGAACACTGAAGCTTTCTTT CASRGRGANTEAFF
NA TRBJ1-5 TRBV19 NA TGTGCCAGTAGTTTGTCATCCGATCAGCCCCAGCATTTT CASSLSSDQPQHF
TRBD1 TRBJ1-6 TRBV7-2 many TGTGCCAGCAGCTTAGAAGGCTTACAGGGGGCATCCCCCCCCCTCCACTTT CASSLEGLQGASPPLHF
NA TRBJ2-5 TRBV5-1 few TGCGCCAGCAATTTTGGCGGAGACCAAGAGACCCAGTACTTC CASNFGGDQETQYF